A single sample gave rise to the 14 T cell receptor beta chains below, sequenced in a study of shared clonotypes between healthy human individuals. Profiled with immunoSEQ multiplex PCR; TCRdb holds only in-frame clones, not every one. The sample yields 95,000 to 120,000 clones, 68% seen once. Input material: memory CD8+ T cells sorted from blood. Indicated subset: CD45RO+ cells pooled with CCR7-negative TemRA cells. The origin of the receptors is a woman younger than 45 in good health.

The sample holds a few counts of this clone. The rearrangement links TRBV27 to TRBJ2-7; TRBD2 agrees at 13 bases. Germline-derived CDR1 and CDR2 are MNHEY and SMNVEV (reference sequence). The CDR3 is made up of 15 amino acids. Trimming removed 7 bases from V and 5 bases from J; junction bases left unmatched: 8. CDR3 amino acids: CASKPGLAGQNEQYF. The CDR3 DNA follows: TGTGCCAGCAAACCGGGACTAGCGGGACAGAACGAGCAGTACTTC.

This chain links TRBV4-2 with TRBJ2-7; 9 bases match TRBD2. After removal of 0 bases from V and 4 bases from J, the junction contained 7 bases not matched to a gene. This CDR3 is 16 amino acids long. Looked up from germline, CDR1 is LGHNA and CDR2 is YNFKEQ. The CDR3 is CASSQDAGGPGYEQYF. As DNA, the CDR3 is TGTGCCAGCAGCCAAGATGCGGGAGGGCCGGGTTACGAGCAGTACTTC.

This clone was seen more than once but under ten times. The chain combines TRBV10-3 with TRBJ2-2; 9 bases map to TRBD2. CDR3 size: 16 residues. J gave up 0 bases and V 9 bases, and 8 bases lay outside the gene matches. CDR1 and CDR2 (germline): ENHRY, SYGVKD. The DNA for the CDR3 is TGTGCCATTCCTACCCTAGCGGGGTCGAACACCGGGGAGCTGTTTTTT. This gives the protein CAIPTLAGSNTGELFF.

The V call is TRBV16, the J call TRBJ1-5, with D uncertain. Trimming shortened V by 2 bases and J by 6 bases, and 8 bases separated the two germline ends. This CDR3 region has 13 residues. Germline CDR1 reads KGHSY; CDR2 reads FQNENV. CDR3 sequence: CASSQGGSQPQHF. The CDR3 DNA sequence: TGTGCCAGCAGCCAAGGAGGTTCTCAGCCCCAGCATTTT.

The rearrangement uses TRBV29-1 and TRBJ2-7, with D unclear. Trimming left V 3 bases short and J 3 bases short, with 15 bases between. CDR1 and CDR2 (germline): SQVTM, ANQGSEA. CDR3 size: 14 residues. Written as DNA, the CDR3 is TGCAGCGTTGAGGCCCAGGCCCCTGGCTACGAGCAGTACTTC. Its translation is CSVEAQAPGYEQYF.

This clone was detected ten times or more. The chain is built from TRBV6-5 and TRBJ2-7; 8 bases are shared with TRBD1. Trimming at V came to 5 bases and at J to 7 bases, leaving 13 bases not matched to a gene. This CDR3 spans 15 amino acids. The V gene's germline CDR1 is MNHEY and CDR2 SVGAGI. CDR3 residues: CASSTGQGDSSEQYF. CDR3 nucleotides: TGTGCCAGCAGTACTGGACAGGGAGACTCTAGTGAGCAGTACTTC.

This clone has just one count. V gene TRBV2 combines with J gene TRBJ1-2, with D unresolved. CDR1 and CDR2 from the germline V gene are SNHLY and FYNNEI. This CDR3 has 14 residues. Trimming took off 7 bases at V and 0 bases at J, with 12 bases between the two ends. The CDR3 bases are TGTGCCAGCACCCAACGAGGCGCTAACTATGGCTACACCTTC. Protein product: CASTQRGANYGYTF.

V usage is TRBV7-9 and J usage is TRBJ2-7; 7 bases are a match to TRBD1. The CDR3 sequence is 14 residues long. Germline CDR1 SEHNR, CDR2 FQNEAQ (reference sequence). V lost 5 bases to trimming and J lost 5 bases; unmatched junction nucleotides: 9. CDR3 DNA: TGTGCCAGCAGCCAACTGACAGGGATCCACGAGCAGTACTTC. It codes for CASSQLTGIHEQYF. The full variable domain, in which reference TRBV7-9 and TRBJ2-7 provide the parts outside the CDR3, is DTGVSQNPRHKITKRGQNVTFRCDPISEHNRLYWYRQTLGQGPEFLTYFQNEAQLEKSRLLSDRFSAERPKGSFSTLEIQRTEQGDSAMYLCASSQLTGIHEQYFGPGTRLTVT.

V usage is TRBV29-1 and J usage is TRBJ2-2; 8 nucleotides match TRBD1. The junction had 6 bases not matched to a gene; V was cut back by 6 bases and J by 6 bases. This CDR3 contains 13 residues. The germline gives CDR1 SQVTM, CDR2 ANQGSEA. The CDR3 loop reads CSVRQGLAGELFF. CDR3 DNA: TGCAGCGTCCGACAGGGGCTGGCCGGGGAGCTGTTTTTT.

This clone has a single count. This chain links TRBV5-8 with TRBJ2-1; 14 nucleotides agree with TRBD2. J lost 6 bases, V lost 4 bases, and 3 bases had no gene match. Germline V gives CDR1 SGHTS, CDR2 YDEGEE. This CDR3 contains 15 residues. Written as DNA, the CDR3 is TGTGCCAGCAGCCAGGGACTAGCGGGAGCCAATGAGCAGTTCTTC. Protein: CASSQGLAGANEQFF. Together with reference TRBV5-8 and TRBJ2-1, the CDR3 gives the full variable domain: EAGVTQSPTHLIKTRGQQATLRCSPISGHTSVYWYQQALGLGLQFLLWYDEGEERNRGNFPPRFSGRQFPNYSSELNVNALELEDSALYLCASSQGLAGANEQFFGPGTRLTVL.

This clone has more than one count but fewer than ten. The chain joins TRBV28 to TRBJ1-5; 11 bases map to TRBD1. The CDR3 sequence is 15 residues long. Germline V gives CDR1 MDHEN, CDR2 SYDVKM. V shed 0 bases and J 5 bases; nucleotides not matched to a gene: 0. CDR3 DNA: TGTGCCAGCAGTTTATGGGACAGGGGGCATCAGCCCCAGCATTTT. Its translation: CASSLWDRGHQPQHF.

This clone was seen a few times. This sequence joins TRBV21-1 and TRBJ2-3; whether TRBD2, the table's D call, matches the DNA was not checked. TRBV21-1 represents a pseudogene. CDR3 size: 18 residues. CDR3: CASSPRGASGLTSDTQYF. CDR3 nucleotides: TGTGCCAGCAGCCCTCGAGGGGCTAGCGGGCTAACCTCAGATACGCAGTATTTT.

This chain joins TRBV5-1 and TRBJ1-1; tentatively, D is TRBD1 (5 bases). The CDR3 has 13 amino acids. Germline CDR1 reads SGHRS; CDR2 reads YFSETQ. Trimming stripped 10 bases from V and 7 bases from J, with 20 bases between. CDR3 sequence: CASRPDSTFEAFF. The CDR3, as DNA: TGCGCCTCGCGACCTGACAGTACCTTTGAAGCTTTCTTT.

The chain has TRBV10-3 and TRBJ1-1; D is ambiguous. Trimming shortened V by 6 bases and J by 5 bases, and 19 bases separated the two germline ends. Germline V gene lookup returns CDR1 ENHRY and CDR2 SYGVKD. The CDR3 spans 15 residues. CDR3 loop: CAIREGGRTVTEAFF. DNA of the CDR3: TGTGCCATCAGGGAGGGAGGGAGAACAGTTACTGAAGCTTTCTTT.